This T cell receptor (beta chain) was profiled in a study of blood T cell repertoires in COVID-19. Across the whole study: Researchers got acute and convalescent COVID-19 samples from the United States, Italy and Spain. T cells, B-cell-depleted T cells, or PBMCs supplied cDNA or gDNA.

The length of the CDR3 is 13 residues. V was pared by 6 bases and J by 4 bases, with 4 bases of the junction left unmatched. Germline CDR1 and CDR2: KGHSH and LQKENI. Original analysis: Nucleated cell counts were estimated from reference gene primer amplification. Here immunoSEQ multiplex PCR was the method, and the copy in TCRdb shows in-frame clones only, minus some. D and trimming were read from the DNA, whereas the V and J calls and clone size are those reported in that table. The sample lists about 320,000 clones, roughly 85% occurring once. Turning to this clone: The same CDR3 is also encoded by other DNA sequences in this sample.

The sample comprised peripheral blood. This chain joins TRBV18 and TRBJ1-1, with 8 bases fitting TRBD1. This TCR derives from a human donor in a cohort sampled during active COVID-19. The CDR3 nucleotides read TGTGCCAGCTCTGGGACAGGCGGCACTGAAGCTTTCTTT. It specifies CASSGTGGTEAFF.